The subject of this entry is one T cell receptor (beta chain). These data originate in a study of blood T cell repertoires in COVID-19. The CDR3 has 14 amino acids. The germline CDR1 and CDR2 sequences are SGHTA and FQGNSA. The V end lost 3 bases, the J end lost 5 bases, and 13 bases lay between the germline ends. TCRdb's copy holds only in-frame clones and misses some; the assay was immunoSEQ multiplex PCR. This table has roughly 100,000 clones, around 76% appearing once. Sequenced: peripheral blood. The genes are TRBV7-2 and TRBJ2-5, with a weak D call TRBD2 (7 bases). The clonotype was recovered from a woman aged 70-85 years with acute or convalescent COVID-19. The CDR3 loop reads CASSFQGGGETQYF. DNA of the CDR3: TGTGCCAGCAGCTTCCAAGGGGGAGGGGAGACCCAGTACTTC. The full variable domain, in which reference TRBV7-2 and TRBJ2-5 provide the parts outside the CDR3, is GAGVSQSPSNKVTEKGKDVELRCDPISGHTALYWYRQSLGQGLEFLIYFQGNSAPDKSGLPSDRFSAERTGGSVSTLTIQRTQQEDSAVYLCASSFQGGGETQYFGPGTRLLVL.